The T cell receptor beta chain described here comes from a study of OX40 agonist ivuxolimab in advanced cancers. Study details: Melanoma, hepatocellular carcinoma, head and neck or renal cell cancer occurred in dose-escalation patients. Broader study findings: Both blood CD4+ and CD8+ T cells showed clonal growth by week 6 at 0.1 to 3.0 mg/kg.

Data came from immunoSEQ multiplex PCR; TCRdb stores just in-frame clones and leaves some out. The data show roughly 56,000 clones, about 82% seen once. The CDR3 totals 15 residues. CDR1 is MNHNY and CDR2 is SVGAGI in the germline V gene (reference sequence). Losses at the gene ends were 7 bases for V and 2 bases for J; bases not matched to a gene: 9. Concerning this clone: Its specificity is not known.

The input for sequencing was CD4+ or CD8+ T cells sorted from blood, taken in a trial of the OX40 agonist ivuxolimab. The sequence was obtained from an adult with an advanced solid tumor such as melanoma, head and neck, liver or kidney cancer. J is TRBJ2-5 and V is TRBV6-6; 8 bases agree with TRBD1. DNA of the CDR3: TGTGCCAGCAAAAACCGGGACAGGCTACAAGAGACCCAGTACTTC. It translates to CASKNRDRLQETQYF.